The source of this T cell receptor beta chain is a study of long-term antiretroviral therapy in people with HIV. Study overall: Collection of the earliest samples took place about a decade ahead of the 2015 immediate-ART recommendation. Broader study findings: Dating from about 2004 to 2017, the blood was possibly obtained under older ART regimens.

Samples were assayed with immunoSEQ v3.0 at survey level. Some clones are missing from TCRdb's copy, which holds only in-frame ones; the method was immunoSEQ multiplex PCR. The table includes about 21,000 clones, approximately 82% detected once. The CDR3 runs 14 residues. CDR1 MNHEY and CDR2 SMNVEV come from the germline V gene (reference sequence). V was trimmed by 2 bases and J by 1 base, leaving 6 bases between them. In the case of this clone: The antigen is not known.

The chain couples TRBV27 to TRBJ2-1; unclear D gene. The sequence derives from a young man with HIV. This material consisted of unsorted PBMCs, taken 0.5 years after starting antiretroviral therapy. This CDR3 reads CASSLGSSYNEQFF. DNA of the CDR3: TGTGCCAGCAGTTTAGGCAGTTCCTACAATGAGCAGTTCTTC.